This TCR beta chain was recovered during a study of technical replicates of blood from a few donors. V dropped 3 bases and J dropped 6; count of bases not matched to a gene: 3. The CDR3 sequence is 14 residues long. Germline values: CDR1 SGHTA, CDR2 FQGNSA. The repertoire was sequenced with immunoSEQ multiplex PCR; TCRdb's copy has only in-frame clones and lacks some. The sample lists about 81,000 clones, 81% seen once, with approximately 4% in the top ten. Sequencing used PBMCs. This chain connects TRBV7-2 to TRBJ2-7, with 12 nucleotides matching TRBD1. The clonotype was recovered from a human donor in good health. Some clones in this sample may be carry-over from other donors' samples. CDR3 nucleotide sequence: TGTGCCAGCAGCTTGGGACAGGGGGCCTCCGAGCAGTACTTC. Protein: CASSLGQGASEQYF.